The 9 T cell receptor beta chains listed next were all sequenced from one sample in a study of blood T cell repertoires in COVID-19. Libraries were prepared by immunoSEQ multiplex PCR; TCRdb keeps only in-frame clonotypes and omits some of them. The sample gives about 76,000 clones, roughly nine tenths of which show up once; approximately 1.5% is in the top ten. The material sequenced was peripheral blood. These receptors all stem from a man in his forties or fifties with acute or convalescent COVID-19.

This rearrangement joins TRBV30 to TRBJ2-7; D possibly corresponds to TRBD2 (6 bases). V was clipped by 3 bases and J by 6 bases, with 9 bases between them. Looked up from germline, CDR1 is GTSNPN and CDR2 is SVGIG (reference sequence). The CDR3 totals 11 residues. The CDR3 sequence: CAWRGGPEQYF. The CDR3 nucleotides read TGTGCCTGGAGGGGAGGTCCCGAGCAGTACTTC.

This chain links TRBV28 with TRBJ2-7; TRBD2 agrees at 9 bases. Germline assignment: CDR1 MDHEN and CDR2 SYDVKM. This CDR3 is 14 amino acids long. V dropped 5 bases and J dropped 0; count of bases not matched to a gene: 2. The CDR3 loop is CASSPTSGSYEQYF. CDR3 DNA: TGTGCCAGCAGTCCGACTAGCGGCTCCTACGAGCAGTACTTC.

This chain links TRBV27 with TRBJ2-5; 8 positions match TRBD2. The V gene end was trimmed by 6 bases and the J gene end by 9 bases; junction bases not matched to a gene: 15. The germline V gene encodes CDR1 MNHEY and CDR2 SMNVEV (reference sequence). The CDR3 has 15 residues. DNA of the CDR3: TGTGCCAGCAGGGGGCGAAGCGGGAGTTTCGGATCCCAGTACTTC. Amino acid sequence: CASRGRSGSFGSQYF.

The chain joins TRBV18 to TRBJ2-3; 8 positions agree with TRBD2. V lost 5 bases, J lost 2 bases, and 6 bases stayed unmatched. CDR3 length: 15 residues. The germline V gene has CDR1 KGHSH and CDR2 LQKENI. CDR3 region: CASSKTGGSTDTQYF. CDR3 sequence (DNA): TGTGCCAGCTCAAAGACGGGAGGGTCCACAGATACGCAGTATTTT.

This chain connects TRBV9 to TRBJ2-3, with a weak D call TRBD2 (6 bases). The ends were cut back, 7 bases at V and 0 bases at J, with 12 bases in the middle. The CDR3 is 14 residues long. Germline CDR1 SGDLS, CDR2 YYNGEE. Written as DNA, the CDR3 is TGTGCCAGCGGGGCGGGGTCTAGCACAGATACGCAGTATTTT. It translates to CASGAGSSTDTQYF.

The chain combines TRBV4-1 with TRBJ1-4; a possible D gene is TRBD1 (6 bases). Germline assignment: CDR1 MGHRA and CDR2 YSYEKL. This CDR3 is 19 amino acids long. The germline V and J ends were trimmed by 2 bases and 3 bases, with 22 bases remaining between them. The CDR3 region has the DNA TGCGCCAGCAGCCAACTCCCGGGACATCTTCTTTTAGCTAATGAAAAACTGTTTTTT. Translating gives CASSQLPGHLLLANEKLFF.

This chain uses TRBV18 with TRBJ1-1; TRBD1 agrees at 7 bases. The junction had 2 bases not matched to a gene; V was cut back by 1 base and J by 3 bases. CDR3 length: 14 residues. Germline V CDR1 and CDR2: KGHSH, LQKENI. The CDR3 DNA reads as TGTGCCAGCTCACCACGACAGGGAGACACTGAAGCTTTCTTT. Its protein is CASSPRQGDTEAFF. Full variable domain (rest looked up from reference TRBV18 and TRBJ1-1): NAGVMQNPRHLVRRRGQEARLRCSPMKGHSHVYWYRQLPEEGLKFMVYLQKENIIDESGMPKERFSAEFPKEGPSILRIQQVVRGDSAAYFCASSPRQGDTEAFFGQGTRLTVV.

This chain connects TRBV9 to TRBJ1-3, with 8 bases matching TRBD1. V was clipped by 2 bases and J by 2 bases; unmatched bases: 3. Germline V gives CDR1 SGDLS, CDR2 YYNGEE. The CDR3 covers 15 residues. In DNA form, the CDR3 reads TGTGCCAGCAGCGTCCAGACAGGGGCTGGAAACACCATATATTTT. Its translation: CASSVQTGAGNTIYF.

The chain carries TRBV4-2 and TRBJ1-3; possible D gene TRBD1, 6 bases. V was cut by 1 base and J by 0 bases, with 10 bases left in between. The CDR3 is 16 residues long. The V gene's germline CDR1 is LGHNA and CDR2 YNFKEQ. The CDR3 DNA is TGTGCCAGCAGCCAAGCAGGACAGAGCTCTGGAAACACCATATATTTT. Its translation is CASSQAGQSSGNTIYF.